Each of the 19 T cell receptor beta chains below was sequenced from the same sample in a study of blood T cells in healthy people across ages. Alongside a J-beta primer mix, a sample-barcoded 5' primer served in a second PCR lasting about 7 to 11 cycles. TCRdb re-derived calls from the 5' RACE reads in MiXCR, one entry per CDR3 protein. Altogether some 900,000 distinct CDR3 sequences are present, roughly 48% being singletons, with the ten largest covering around an eighth. Material for sequencing was blood. These receptors all come from a man aged 25-45 years in good health.

The chain carries TRBV3-1 and TRBJ2-7, with TRBD2 identical over 10 bases. The CDR3 sequence is 18 residues long. The V segment lost 4 bases and the J segment 3 bases; nucleotides outside the gene matches: 15. Germline lookup yields CDR1 LGHDT and CDR2 YNNKEL (reference sequence). DNA for the CDR3: TGTGCCAGCAGCCCGGGGCCCCGGCTAGCGGGGGCCGGCTACGAGCAGTACTTC. Its translation: CASSPGPRLAGAGYEQYF.

This clonotype occurred once. This rearrangement joins TRBV2 to TRBJ1-5; D remains ambiguous. The V gene's germline CDR1 is SNHLY and CDR2 FYNNEI. V was cut by 7 bases and J by 3 bases, with 13 bases left in between. The CDR3 is made up of 14 amino acids. CDR3 bases: TGTGCCAGCACTAAGACGGGAAACAATCAGCCCCAGCATTTT. Translating it yields CASTKTGNNQPQHF.

This clonotype was counted ten times or more. The V gene is TRBV7-3, the J gene TRBJ2-1; D is perhaps TRBD1 (5 bases). The germline CDR1 and CDR2 sequences are SGHTA and FQGTGA. The length of the CDR3 is 14 residues. Trimming shortened V by 5 bases and J by 7 bases, and 15 bases separated the two germline ends. Here the CDR3 reads CASSQGQVGNEQFF. The CDR3 DNA reads TGTGCCAGCAGCCAGGGCCAAGTAGGGAATGAGCAGTTCTTC.

The gene calls are TRBV12-3 or TRBV12-4 and TRBJ2-2; a possible D gene is TRBD2 (7 bases). The CDR3 has 16 residues. The ends were cut back, 8 bases at V and 2 bases at J, with 18 bases in the middle. The CDR3 DNA follows: TGTGCCAGCGGCTTCGCGGGGGCCCTAAACACCGGGGAGCTGTTTTTT. It translates to CASGFAGALNTGELFF.

The chain links TRBV28 to TRBJ2-7; no clear D gene. Trimming left V 5 bases short and J 3 bases short, with 11 bases between. Germline V CDR1 and CDR2: MDHEN, SYDVKM. This CDR3 spans 13 amino acids. The CDR3 nucleotides read TGTGCCAGCAGTCCTGGAAACCTCTACGAGCAGTACTTC. Residues: CASSPGNLYEQYF.

V and J are TRBV29-1 and TRBJ2-5; 11 nucleotides match TRBD1. V lost 5 bases, J lost 5 bases, and 7 bases stayed unmatched. Germline V gives CDR1 SQVTM, CDR2 ANQGSEA. CDR3 length: 14 residues. CDR3: CSVQSGQGVETQYF. CDR3 nucleotide sequence: TGCAGCGTTCAGTCGGGACAGGGGGTCGAGACCCAGTACTTC.

The chain uses TRBV7-3 and TRBJ1-2; D is unresolved. CDR1 and CDR2 from the germline V gene are SGHTA and FQGTGA. The CDR3 spans 17 residues. Trimming removed 1 base at V and 4 bases at J, with 19 bases between. CDR3 protein: CASSLNGLPGNSYGYTF. The DNA of the CDR3 is TGTGCCAGCAGCTTAAATGGGTTGCCGGGGAATAGCTATGGCTACACCTTC.

CDR3 bases: TGTGCCAGCATTCTTCCCGGAGGAGAGACCCAGTACTTC. The encoded protein is CASILPGGETQYF. This chain connects TRBV6-2 or TRBV6-3 to TRBJ2-5; perhaps TRBD2 as D (5 bases). The CDR3 is 13 residues long. V was trimmed by 7 bases and J by 4 bases, leaving 13 bases between them. The germline CDR1 and CDR2 sequences are MNHEY and SVGEGT.

This clonotype was counted only a few times. This chain uses TRBV7-2 with TRBJ1-2; D not certain. CDR1 and CDR2 (germline): SGHTA, FQGNSA. This CDR3 spans 13 amino acids. Trimming pared 5 bases from V and 2 bases from J, leaving 9 bases between. CDR3 loop: CASSVVPNYGYTF. The DNA of the CDR3 is TGTGCCAGCAGCGTAGTGCCCAACTATGGCTACACCTTC.

The CDR3 sequence: CASSRTGGGGQPQHF. CDR3 bases: TGTGCCAGCAGTCGGACAGGGGGCGGAGGCCAGCCCCAGCATTTT. The rearrangement uses TRBV27 and TRBJ1-5; 11 nucleotides match TRBD1. Looked up from germline, CDR1 is MNHEY and CDR2 is SMNVEV (reference sequence). V lost 5 bases to trimming and J lost 7 bases; unmatched junction nucleotides: 7. This CDR3 has 15 amino acids.

This clonotype was detected a few times. The rearrangement joins TRBV6-1 to TRBJ2-3; either TRBD1 or TRBD2 may fit D (5 bases each). The germline gives CDR1 MNHNS, CDR2 SASEGT. The CDR3 runs to 13 residues. V was trimmed by 11 bases and J by 0 bases, leaving 12 bases between them. CDR3 DNA sequence: TGTGCCGGTCGGGACCCTAGCACAGATACGCAGTATTTT. It translates to CAGRDPSTDTQYF.

This clonotype has more than one count but fewer than ten. The chain combines TRBV9 with TRBJ2-1; TRBD2 is a possible D gene (6 bases). Trimming took off 4 bases at V and 2 bases at J, with 13 bases between the two ends. Germline V lookup: CDR1 SGDLS, CDR2 YYNGEE. This CDR3 has 15 amino acids. The CDR3 bases are TGTGCCAGCAGCCACAAAGGGGAGGCCTACAATGAGCAGTTCTTC. Translated, it gives CASSHKGEAYNEQFF.

CDR3: CASSQLRTGRQETQYF. The DNA of the CDR3 is TGTGCCAGCAGCCAACTCCGGACAGGGAGACAAGAGACCCAGTACTTC. The chain has TRBV3-1 and TRBJ2-5; TRBD1 matches 8 bases. The germline V gene has CDR1 LGHDT and CDR2 YNNKEL (reference sequence). The CDR3 spans 16 residues. The trim removed 2 bases at V and 2 bases at J, leaving 7 bases unmatched.

This clonotype was counted many times. The V and J genes are TRBV27 and TRBJ2-7, with 10 bases aligning to TRBD2. Germline V CDR1 and CDR2: MNHEY, SMNVEV (reference sequence). V was clipped by 4 bases and J by 2 bases; unmatched bases: 8. The CDR3 has 16 amino acids. CDR3 sequence (DNA): TGTGCCAGCAGTTCTACCCCTAGCGGGAGACCCTACGAGCAGTACTTC. It codes for CASSSTPSGRPYEQYF.

Remarks on this clonotype: A single base separates this from a much larger clone, so it may be a read error. V usage is TRBV3-1 and J usage is TRBJ2-3; a possible D gene is TRBD2 (7 bases). The V end lost 4 bases, the J end lost 11 bases, and 19 bases lay between the germline ends. Per germline, CDR1 LGHDT and CDR2 YNNKEL (reference sequence). This CDR3 is 14 amino acids long. CDR3 in DNA: TGTGCCAGCAGCCTCGGACGGGACAAGCGGGGGCAGTATTTT. Its translation is CASSLGRDKRGQYF.

The table lists this clonotype with many counts. The chain employs TRBV7-2 and TRBJ2-6; 11 bases are shared with TRBD1. From germline, CDR1 is SGHTA and CDR2 FQGNSA. This CDR3 is 17 amino acids long. J was trimmed by 2 bases and V by 8 bases; bases with no gene match: 8. In nucleotides, the CDR3 is TGTGCCAGCCTTCCTGGACAGGGGGCGACTGGGGCCAACGTCCTGACTTTC. This sequence encodes CASLPGQGATGANVLTF.

DNA of the CDR3: TGTGCCAGCAGTAGATGGACAGGGGACAATTCACCCCTCCACTTT. Translation: CASSRWTGDNSPLHF. The chain has TRBV6-5 and TRBJ1-6, with TRBD1 identical over 9 bases. V shed 5 bases and J 7 bases; nucleotides not matched to a gene: 6. There are 15 residues in the CDR3. Per the germline V gene, CDR1 is MNHEY and CDR2 is SVGAGI.

This clonotype was detected only once. The junction shows a germline mismatch at one end, possibly a read error. The chain links TRBV28 to TRBJ2-3, with a tentative D call TRBD2 (6 bases). The CDR3 runs 15 residues. Germline assignment: CDR1 MDHEN and CDR2 SYDVKM. The CDR3 nucleotides read TGTGCCGGCAGTAGGGCCCGGGGGAGCACAGATACGCAGTATTTT. This sequence encodes CAGSRARGSTDTQYF.

The chain joins TRBV5-6 to TRBJ1-2, with D tentatively TRBD1 (5 bases). This CDR3 is built from 13 residues. CDR1 SGHDT and CDR2 YYEEEE come from the germline V gene. V lost 1 base, J lost 8 bases, and 12 bases lay in between. The CDR3 sequence: CASSLSGSGGYTF. The CDR3 region has the DNA TGTGCCAGCAGCTTGTCAGGGTCGGGGGGCTACACCTTC.